In this sample, the clone carrying this T cell receptor (beta chain) turned up once. Its antigen is unknown. The sample is drawn from a study of T cell responses to AZD1222 COVID-19 vaccine. Study conclusions and caveats: As reported, nearly half of all spike-specific TCRs target variant regions that are unmutated. White British people made up most donors, females outnumbered males, and clonal diversity was possibly underestimated. Along spike, vaccine-associated CD4 TCRs were found throughout, with dominance at 160-218 and 743-854.

Profiling relied on immunoSEQ multiplex PCR, and the TCRdb table lists in-frame clones only, not all of them. The repertoire holds some 70,000 clones, with 82% as singletons. The CDR3 runs 13 residues. Per germline, CDR1 GTSNPN and CDR2 SVGIG (reference sequence). V dropped 0 bases and J dropped 6 bases, with 9 bases sitting between them. This chain uses TRBV30 with TRBJ2-1; the D is unclear. This material consisted of peripheral blood, taken on day 0 of AZD1222 vaccination. The TCR originated in an adult in good health. CDR3 protein: CAWSVQGGNEQFF. The CDR3 DNA is TGTGCCTGGAGTGTACAAGGTGGCAATGAGCAGTTCTTC.